This passage covers 17 T cell receptor beta chains from one sample sequenced in a study of cytomegalovirus exposure and HLA in healthy donors (dated by TCRdb to about 2017). The library was made by the immunoSEQ multiplex PCR assay. For the multiplex PCR, a mixture combining 60 forward primers for TCR Vbeta segments and 13 reverse primers for TCR Jbeta segments was used. TCRdb carries this immuneACCESS record with in-frame sequences only. Its versions omit some clonotypes, under half of them owing to an unresolved V gene in the studies checked, with the rest unexplained. In this sample the table shows 95,000 to 150,000 clones, over 65% of which occur a single time. The ten largest clones take up 1.5% to 2.5% of the sample. Sequencing was performed on PBMCs. The receptors here all came from a man aged 50 or older in good health and CMV-seronegative.

CDR3 amino acids: CAIRVQSGDSPLHF. The DNA of the CDR3 is TGTGCCATCAGGGTGCAGTCAGGGGATTCACCCCTCCACTTT. V gene TRBV10-3 combines with J gene TRBJ1-6, with D possibly TRBD1 on 6 matching bases. Germline V gene lookup returns CDR1 ENHRY and CDR2 SYGVKD. Deletions cut 6 bases from V and 8 bases from J, with 14 bases between. The CDR3 is made up of 14 amino acids.

This sequence joins TRBV6-1 and TRBJ1-1; no firm D call. This CDR3 is built from 13 residues. CDR1 is MNHNS and CDR2 is SASEGT in the germline V gene. The V and J ends lost 6 bases and 6 bases respectively, with 14 bases between them. The CDR3: CASRVQVSAEAFF. DNA for the CDR3: TGTGCCAGCAGAGTCCAGGTTAGCGCTGAAGCTTTCTTT.

V and J are TRBV7-3 and TRBJ2-2; TRBD1 agrees at 10 bases. CDR1 is SGHTA, CDR2 FQGTGA, per germline. The CDR3 is 16 residues long. Trimming cost V 5 bases and J 5 bases; bases outside gene matches: 8. The chain's CDR3 is CASSLNDRGLTGELFF. In nucleotides, the CDR3 is TGTGCCAGCAGCCTAAACGACAGGGGGCTGACCGGGGAGCTGTTTTTT.

Written as DNA, the CDR3 is TGCGCCAGCAGCTTGTACCCGAGACAGGGGGAGATCGGCGCGAACACTGAAGCTTTCTTT. The encoded protein is CASSLYPRQGEIGANTEAFF. V and J are TRBV5-1 and TRBJ1-1; 9 bases fit TRBD1. V lost 1 base to trimming and J lost 1 base; unmatched junction nucleotides: 17. The CDR3 is made up of 20 amino acids. CDR1 and CDR2 (germline): SGHRS, YFSETQ.

This chain uses TRBV10-3 with TRBJ2-5; TRBD1 aligns across 7 bases. With 2 bases clipped from V and 5 bases from J, the junction kept 8 bases outside the gene matches. The CDR3 has 15 amino acids. The V gene's germline CDR1 is ENHRY and CDR2 SYGVKD. CDR3 region: CAISESQGQFETQYF. CDR3 DNA sequence: TGTGCCATCAGTGAGAGTCAGGGACAGTTCGAGACCCAGTACTTC.

The chain uses TRBV11-2 and TRBJ2-7, with 7 nucleotides matching TRBD1. Germline V CDR1 and CDR2: SGHAT, FQNNGV. CDR3 length: 13 amino acids. Unmatched junction bases numbered 4, after V lost 4 bases and J lost 4 bases. CDR3 in amino acids: CASSWGTEYEQYV. The CDR3 DNA follows: TGTGCCAGCAGCTGGGGGACAGAGTACGAGCAGTACGTC.

Comments on this clone: One junction end disagrees with the germline gene, perhaps due to a read error. The rearrangement links TRBV7-3 to TRBJ2-5; 8 bases line up with TRBD2. This CDR3 comprises 14 residues. Germline CDR1 reads SGHTA; CDR2 reads FQGTGA. CDR3 sequence reads: CASSLQAGEGTRYF. The CDR3 coding sequence is TGTGCCAGCAGCTTACAAGCGGGGGAGGGGACCCGGTACTTC.

This chain connects TRBV23-1 to TRBJ2-3; 7 bases are shared with TRBD2. TRBV23-1 is classed as an ORF, of uncertain function. Unmatched junction bases numbered 4, after V lost 1 base and J lost 0 bases. This CDR3 has 16 residues. The CDR3 bases are TGCGCCAGCAGTCAATGGGGGGGAGTTAGCACAGATACGCAGTATTTT. Its protein product is CASSQWGGVSTDTQYF.

V gene TRBV20-1 combines with J gene TRBJ2-1; TRBD1 might be the D (7 bases). CDR1 and CDR2 from the germline V gene are DFQATT and SNEGSKA (reference sequence). Trimming stripped 5 bases from V and 15 bases from J, with 17 bases between. The CDR3 is 11 amino acids. The DNA for the CDR3 is TGCAGTGCTGGGGGGACAGCTCGGAGGTTCTTC. It yields the protein CSAGGTARRFF.

This chain connects TRBV6-1 to TRBJ1-3; D is undetermined. The length of the CDR3 is 16 residues. Per the germline V gene, CDR1 is MNHNS and CDR2 is SASEGT. Trimming stripped 5 bases from V and 0 bases from J, with 14 bases between. The CDR3 spells CASSQERFNSGNTIYF. In DNA form, the CDR3 reads TGTGCCAGCAGTCAAGAGAGGTTTAACTCTGGAAACACCATATATTTT.

This chain connects TRBV7-9 to TRBJ1-5; 7 positions agree with TRBD1. V dropped 5 bases and J dropped 2; count of bases not matched to a gene: 6. CDR1 and CDR2 from the germline V gene are SEHNR and FQNEAQ (reference sequence). CDR3 size: 15 residues. The CDR3 sequence: CASSPDRVGNQPQHF. CDR3 nucleotides: TGTGCCAGCAGCCCAGACAGGGTCGGCAATCAGCCCCAGCATTTT.

V is TRBV11-2 and J is TRBJ2-3; TRBD2 agrees at 7 bases. This CDR3 is built from 15 residues. V lost 5 bases and J lost 2; bases outside the gene matches: 7. The germline gives CDR1 SGHAT, CDR2 FQNNGV. The CDR3 nucleotides read TGTGCCAGCAGCCCCGGGGGGATCTACACAGATACGCAGTATTTT. It specifies CASSPGGIYTDTQYF. Together with reference TRBV11-2 and TRBJ2-3, the CDR3 gives the full variable domain: EAGVAQSPRYKIIEKRQSVAFWCNPISGHATLYWYQQILGQGPKLLIQFQNNGVVDDSQLPKDRFSAERLKGVDSTLKIQPAKLEDSAVYLCASSPGGIYTDTQYFGPGTRLTVL.

This clone was recorded once. This chain links TRBV30 with TRBJ1-1, with unresolved D. The germline gives CDR1 GTSNPN, CDR2 SVGIG (reference sequence). V dropped 5 bases and J dropped 5 bases, with 12 bases sitting between them. The CDR3 consists of 12 residues. CDR3 in amino acids: CAWDTGGTEAFF. The CDR3 DNA is TGTGCCTGGGACACGGGAGGGACTGAAGCTTTCTTT.

The chain joins TRBV7-8 to TRBJ1-3, with 8 bases lining up with TRBD1. V shed 6 bases and J 15 bases; nucleotides not matched to a gene: 10. The CDR3 totals 12 residues. CDR1 SGHVS and CDR2 FQNEAQ come from the germline V gene. CDR3 protein: CASSSTTGGAYF. CDR3 nucleotide sequence: TGTGCCAGCAGTTCAACCACAGGGGGAGCATATTTT.

The CDR3, as DNA: TGTGCCAGCAGCTTAGCTTCCTTTCGAGATACAGATACGCAGTATTTT. This sequence encodes CASSLASFRDTDTQYF. The chain carries TRBV7-2 and TRBJ2-3; D not resolved. The CDR3 is made up of 16 amino acids. Between the trimmed V and J ends, which lost 0 bases and 3 bases, there was a span of 13 bases. Germline V CDR1 and CDR2: SGHTA, FQGNSA. Together with reference TRBV7-2 and TRBJ2-3, the CDR3 gives the full variable domain: GAGVSQSPSNKVTEKGKDVELRCDPISGHTALYWYRQSLGQGLEFLIYFQGNSAPDKSGLPSDRFSAERTGGSVSTLTIQRTQQEDSAVYLCASSLASFRDTDTQYFGPGTRLTVL.

This sequence joins TRBV11-2 and TRBJ2-1; possible D gene TRBD2, 6 bases. The V gene's germline CDR1 is SGHAT and CDR2 FQNNGV. The V end lost 7 bases, the J end lost 1 base, and 20 bases lay between the germline ends. This CDR3 is 17 amino acids long. This CDR3 reads CASTMGGGDSSYNEQFF. CDR3 in DNA: TGTGCCAGCACCATGGGAGGAGGGGACTCGTCCTACAATGAGCAGTTCTTC.

The chain employs TRBV19 and TRBJ1-5, with TRBD1 matching 9 bases. The CDR3 has 15 residues. Trimming took 10 bases from V and 9 from J; bases not matched to a gene: 16. Germline CDR1 and CDR2: LNHDA and SQIVND (reference sequence). The CDR3 region has the DNA TGTGCCATTGGGACAGGGAGAGGTTATTCGCGGCCCCAGCATTTT. As protein: CAIGTGRGYSRPQHF.